A selection of T cell receptor beta chains follows, all from one sample in a study of human T cells and chemical hapten exposure. A single record per CDR3 protein comes from TCRdb applying MiXCR to the reads. The sample carries around 120,000 distinct CDR3 sequences, over 7% recorded once. The sequenced sample consisted of whole blood. The receptors originated from a human donor in good health. Some clones in this sample may be carry-over from other donors' samples. Each CDR3 is given with its conserved first and last residue. A D gene is named only where the DNA matches it firmly. Only part of the rows carry a size: once, few, many, or a class if the clone is expanded.

many,.,TRBV4-1,14,TRBJ1-4,TGCGCCAGCAGCCCTCGGACTTCTCAAGAAAAACTGTTTTTT,CASSPRTSQEKLFF
many,TRBD1,TRBV29-1,13,TRBJ2-7,TGCAGCGTCGAGACAGGGGGGACCTACGAGCAGTACTTC,CSVETGGTYEQYF
few,TRBD1,TRBV12-3/TRBV12-4,13,TRBJ2-7,TGTGCCAGCAGTCCGACGGACAGGGACGAGCAGTACTTC,CASSPTDRDEQYF
few,.,TRBV5-1,15,TRBJ2-2,TGCGCCAGCAGCTTGGGGCCCGGGGACACCGGGGAGCTGTTTTTT,CASSLGPGDTGELFF
few,TRBD1,TRBV7-9,15,TRBJ1-2,TGTGCCAGCAGCTTAAGCAGGGGGCACCTATATGGCTACACCTTC,CASSLSRGHLYGYTF
few,TRBD2,TRBV10-3,15,TRBJ2-5,TGTGCCAGCACCCCCGGGACTAGCGCCCAAGAGACCCAGTACTTC,CASTPGTSAQETQYF
many,.,TRBV6-2/TRBV6-3,14,TRBJ2-5,TGTGCCAGCAGGCAGGGAACACTTCTGAAGACCCAGTACTTC,CASRQGTLLKTQYF
few,.,TRBV29-1,13,TRBJ2-3,TGCAGCGTTTTTTCTACCTATACAGATACGCAGTATTTT,CSVFSTYTDTQYF
.,.,TRBV4-3,15,TRBJ2-5,TGCGCCAGCAGCCAAGACGGGGCTGGGCAAGAGACCCAGTACTTC,CASSQDGAGQETQYF
few,.,TRBV7-9,17,TRBJ2-7,TGTGCCAGCAGCTTACCTACAGGGAGCCCCTTCTCCTACGAGCAGTACTTC,CASSLPTGSPFSYEQYF
few,.,TRBV25-1,13,TRBJ2-1,TGTGCCAGCAAGGTGGGCACTTACAATGAGCAGTTCTTC,CASKVGTYNEQFF
.,TRBD1,TRBV5-6,14,TRBJ1-2,TGTGCCAGCAGCTACTCGACAGGGGGCAGGGGCTACACCTTC,CASSYSTGGRGYTF
.,.,TRBV5-6,16,TRBJ2-2,TGTGCCAGCAGCCCCGTTGGACAGCCGAACACCGGGGAGCTGTTTTTT,CASSPVGQPNTGELFF
few,TRBD1,TRBV3-1,15,TRBJ1-6,TGTGCCAGCAGCCAAGGGGACAGGGGATCCTCACCCCTCCACTTT,CASSQGDRGSSPLHF
.,TRBD1,TRBV29-1,13,TRBJ2-3,TGCAGCGTTGTGCAGGGGGCAGTAGATACGCAGTATTTT,CSVVQGAVDTQYF
few,TRBD2,TRBV7-9,16,TRBJ2-7,TGTGCCAGCAGCTTGCGCGGGACTAGCACTCGGAACGAGCAGTACTTC,CASSLRGTSTRNEQYF
many,.,TRBV11-2,16,TRBJ1-4,TGTGCCAGCAGCTCCGCCCAAGGTCTATCTAATGAAAAACTGTTTTTT,CASSSAQGLSNEKLFF
.,.,TRBV21-1,15,TRBJ1-1,TGTGCCAGCAGCAAAGAGTGGCAGACGAACACTGAAGCTTTCTTT,CASSKEWQTNTEAFF
.,TRBD2,TRBV11-1,15,TRBJ2-1,TGTGCCAGCAGAAGGACTAGCCAACGTCGAGATGAGCAGTTCTTC,CASRRTSQRRDEQFF
few,TRBD2,TRBV12-3/TRBV12-4,19,TRBJ2-3,TGTGCCAGCATCAGTAGCGGGGCCCCGCCACCTTCTAGCACAGATACGCAGTATTTT,CASISSGAPPPSSTDTQYF
few,TRBD1,TRBV3-1,14,TRBJ2-4,TGTGCCAGCAGCGGCGACAGGGAAAAAAACATTCAGTACTTC,CASSGDREKNIQYF
many,TRBD1,TRBV27,14,TRBJ2-3,TGTGCCAGCAGTTTGGGACAGGGTACAGATACGCAGTATTTT,CASSLGQGTDTQYF
.,.,TRBV12-3/TRBV12-4,16,TRBJ2-2,TGTGCCAGCAGCCGCTTGGGGGACGCGAACACCGGGGAGCTGTTTTTT,CASSRLGDANTGELFF
many,.,TRBV4-3,14,TRBJ1-1,TGCGCCAGCAGCCAAGACAGAGGAACCGCTGAAGCTTTCTTT,CASSQDRGTAEAFF
.,.,TRBV7-9,14,TRBJ2-5,TGTGCCAGCAGCTTTAGTCCGGCGGAAGAGACCCAGTACTTC,CASSFSPAEETQYF
few,.,TRBV12-3/TRBV12-4,16,TRBJ1-4,TGTGCCAGCAGTGGGACACCTACAGCAACTAATGAAAAACTGTTTTTT,CASSGTPTATNEKLFF
.,.,TRBV5-1,15,TRBJ2-7,TGCGCCAGCAGCTTGACGCTCCTACGGTCCTACGAGCAGTACTTC,CASSLTLLRSYEQYF
.,.,TRBV6-1,11,TRBJ1-6,TGTGCCAGCAGGTTCGATTCACCCCTCCACTTT,CASRFDSPLHF
few,.,TRBV19,14,TRBJ2-7,TGTGCCAGTAGTATAGGAGGGTGGGAATACGAGCAGTACTTC,CASSIGGWEYEQYF
few,.,TRBV12-3/TRBV12-4,13,TRBJ2-2,TGTGCCAGCAGTTCCGGGACGACCGGGGAGCTGTTTTTT,CASSSGTTGELFF
.,TRBD2,TRBV14,18,TRBJ2-3,TGTGCCAGCAGCCAAGATTGGCCCAGCGGGGTTGACACAGATACGCAGTATTTT,CASSQDWPSGVDTDTQYF
few,.,TRBV2,13,TRBJ1-1,TGTGCCAGCACGGGCAGGTCGAACACTGAAGCTTTCTTT,CASTGRSNTEAFF
few,.,TRBV12-3/TRBV12-4,19,TRBJ1-6,TGTGCCAGCAGTTTGAGCTTGGGCAAACCTTCTCCCTATAATTCACCCCTCCACTTT,CASSLSLGKPSPYNSPLHF
many,.,TRBV6-4,13,TRBJ1-2,TGTGCCAGCAGTGCCTCAGGGTTTTATGGCTACACCTTC,CASSASGFYGYTF
.,.,TRBV9,13,TRBJ2-2,TGTGCCAGCAGCTCCAGGGACACCGGGGAGCTGTTTTTT,CASSSRDTGELFF
.,.,TRBV5-1,14,TRBJ2-7,TGCGCCAGCAGCCCTACAGTAGGAGGGTTCGAGCAGTACTTC,CASSPTVGGFEQYF
.,TRBD1,TRBV6-2/TRBV6-3,12,TRBJ2-7,TGTGCCAGCGGGACAGGGGCCTACGAGCAGTACTTC,CASGTGAYEQYF
.,.,TRBV6-1,13,TRBJ1-1,TGTGCCAGCAGTGTCGGCAGAGACACTGAAGCTTTCTTT,CASSVGRDTEAFF
few,.,TRBV10-3,13,TRBJ1-6,TGTGCCATCAGTGGGGCAGAAAATTCACCCCTCCACTTT,CAISGAENSPLHF
many,TRBD2,TRBV7-9,16,TRBJ2-1,TGTGCCAGCAGCTTAGCGCGGGGCCTAGCGGGCTATGAGCAGTTCTTC,CASSLARGLAGYEQFF
many,TRBD2,TRBV4-2,17,TRBJ2-2,TGTGCCAGCAGCCAAGAAAGGCTAGCGGGAGTTTCCGGGGAGCTGTTTTTT,CASSQERLAGVSGELFF